This is a list of T cell receptor beta chains from one sample in a study of cytomegalovirus exposure and HLA in healthy donors. Here immunoSEQ multiplex PCR was the method, and the copy in TCRdb shows in-frame clones only, minus some. The sample gives hundreds of thousands of clones, roughly 91% of which show up once; 1.5% to 2% is in the top ten. Sequencing input: PBMCs. These receptors were taken from a young woman in good health and CMV-seropositive. Both conserved end residues are part of each CDR3. A D gene is named only where the DNA matches it firmly. Not every row has a clone size; where given, it reads once, few, many or a size class.

>TRBD1|TRBV7-3|-|TRBJ2-1
TGTGCCAGCAGCTTAGGACAGGGCAATGAGCAGTTCTTC
CASSLGQGNEQFF
>TRBD1|TRBV28|-|TRBJ2-7
TGTGCCAGCAGTTTAAGGGGGCGCTTCCCCTACGAGCAGTACTTC
CASSLRGRFPYEQYF
>-|TRBV10-3|-|TRBJ1-1
TGTGCCACGACTCCAATGTCCGGGACTGAAGCTTTCTTT
CATTPMSGTEAFF
>-|TRBV6-5|-|TRBJ1-3
TGTGCCAGCAGTTACTTTGGAGGGAGCTCTGGAAACACCATATATTTT
CASSYFGGSSGNTIYF
>-|TRBV23-1|-|TRBJ1-1
TGCGCCAGCGCGCTTTGGGAGAAGCCTAATGAAGCTTTCTTT
CASALWEKPNEAFF
>TRBD1|TRBV6-5|-|TRBJ1-1
TGTGCCAGCAGTTACTCGAACTACAGGGGGAACACTGAAGCTTTCTTT
CASSYSNYRGNTEAFF
>-|TRBV6-6|-|TRBJ2-7
TGTGCCAGCAGTTACTCGGGACATACTTACGAGCAGTACTTC
CASSYSGHTYEQYF
>TRBD1|TRBV29-1|-|TRBJ2-5
TGCAGCGTTCCGGACAGGGCGGCGTGGGGAGAGACCCAGTACTTC
CSVPDRAAWGETQYF
>TRBD2|TRBV7-9|-|TRBJ2-3
TGTGCCAGCAGCTCCGGGGGGGATACGCAGTATTTT
CASSSGGDTQYF
>-|TRBV2|-|TRBJ2-7
TGTGCCAGTAAGGGGGTGGCCTACGAGCAGTACTTC
CASKGVAYEQYF
>TRBD1|TRBV9|-|TRBJ1-2
TGTGCCAGCAGCGTAAGAGACAGGGCTAACTATGGCTACACCTTC
CASSVRDRANYGYTF
>-|TRBV7-9|-|TRBJ1-2
TGTGCCAGCAGCTCAAGCGACGGGACATCCTATGGCTACACCTTC
CASSSSDGTSYGYTF
>TRBD1|TRBV19|-|TRBJ1-1
TGTGCCAGTAGTACGCAGGGGGGGAACACTGAAGCTTTCTTT
CASSTQGGNTEAFF
>TRBD1|TRBV30|many|TRBJ2-7
TGTGCCTGGAGTTTACGGGGACAGGGAAGGTACGAGCAGTACTTC
CAWSLRGQGRYEQYF
>TRBD1|TRBV2|once|TRBJ1-4
TGTGCCAGCAGTGGGACAGGGGGTTTTAATGAAAAACTGTTTTTT
CASSGTGGFNEKLFF
>-|TRBV27|-|TRBJ2-5
TGTGCCAGCAGTTCCAACTGGGAGACCCAGTACTTC
CASSSNWETQYF
>-|TRBV29-1|-|TRBJ1-3
TGCAGCGTTCGGACAGTTCGAAACACCATATATTTT
CSVRTVRNTIYF
>TRBD1|TRBV7-8|-|TRBJ1-1
TGTGCCAGCAGCTTATGGCCAGGGGGCGACGTGAACACTGAAGCTTTCTTT
CASSLWPGGDVNTEAFF
>TRBD1|TRBV11-2|-|TRBJ1-3
TGTGCCAGCAGCCCCGGGACAGGGGCTGGAAACACCATATATTTT
CASSPGTGAGNTIYF
>-|TRBV6-1|-|TRBJ1-1
TGTGCCAGCAGTGTACGCGACAGCTACACTGAAGCTTTCTTT
CASSVRDSYTEAFF
>-|TRBV30|-|TRBJ1-5
TGTGCCTGGAGCCCGAGGGGGGGGTCCTGGGGCAATCAGCCCCAGCATTTT
CAWSPRGGSWGNQPQHF
>TRBD2|TRBV12-5|-|TRBJ2-3
TGTGCTAGTGGTTTGGTGCTCGGGGGGGCGGGAGATACGCAGTATTTT
CASGLVLGGAGDTQYF
>TRBD1|TRBV6-5|-|TRBJ1-1
TGTGCCAGCACCCAGGGGGCTGAAGCTTTCTTT
CASTQGAEAFF
>-|TRBV5-5|-|TRBJ1-2
TGTGCCAGCAGTAGTTCATGGGGCTTCTATGGCTACACCTTC
CASSSSWGFYGYTF